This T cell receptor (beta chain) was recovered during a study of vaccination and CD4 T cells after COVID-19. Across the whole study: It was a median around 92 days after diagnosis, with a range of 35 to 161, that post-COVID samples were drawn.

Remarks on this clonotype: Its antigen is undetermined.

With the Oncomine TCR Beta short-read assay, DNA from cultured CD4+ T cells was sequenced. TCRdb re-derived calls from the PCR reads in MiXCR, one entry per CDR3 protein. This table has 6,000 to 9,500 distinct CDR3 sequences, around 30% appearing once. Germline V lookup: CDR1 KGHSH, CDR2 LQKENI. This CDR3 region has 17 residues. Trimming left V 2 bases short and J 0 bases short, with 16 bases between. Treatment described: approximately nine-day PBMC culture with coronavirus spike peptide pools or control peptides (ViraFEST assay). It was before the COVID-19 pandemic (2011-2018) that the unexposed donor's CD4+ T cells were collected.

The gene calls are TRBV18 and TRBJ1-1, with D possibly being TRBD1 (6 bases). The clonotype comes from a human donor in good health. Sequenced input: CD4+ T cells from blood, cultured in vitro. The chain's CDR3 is CASSPLSPDSLNTEAFF. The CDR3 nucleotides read TGTGCCAGCTCACCATTGTCCCCGGACAGCCTGAACACTGAAGCTTTCTTT.